This T cell receptor beta chain originates from a study of human T cells and chemical hapten exposure. CDR3 length: 15 residues. CDR1 is LNHNV and CDR2 is YYDKDF in the germline V gene (reference sequence). V was pared by 3 bases and J by 6 bases, with 7 bases of the junction left unmatched. Documented time point: pre-sensitization, week 0. Treatment of the sample: therapeutic diphenylcyclopropenone sensitization with weekly scalp DPC. This clonotype came up many times. The library gave individual cDNA molecules unique molecular identifiers. TCRdb processed the RACE reads anew with MiXCR; each CDR3 protein has one entry. This table holds roughly 380,000 distinct CDR3 sequences, less than 6.5% found once.

The TCR comes from a woman aged 50 to 60 with alopecia areata. Some clones in this sample may be carry-over from other donors' samples. Sequenced material: whole blood, taken in connection with sensitization to the hapten diphenylcyclopropenone (DPC). The chain links TRBV15 to TRBJ2-3; TRBD2 aligns across 9 bases. The CDR3 is CATSSLAGASDTQYF. CDR3 in DNA: TGTGCCACCAGCAGCTTAGCGGGAGCATCGGATACGCAGTATTTT.